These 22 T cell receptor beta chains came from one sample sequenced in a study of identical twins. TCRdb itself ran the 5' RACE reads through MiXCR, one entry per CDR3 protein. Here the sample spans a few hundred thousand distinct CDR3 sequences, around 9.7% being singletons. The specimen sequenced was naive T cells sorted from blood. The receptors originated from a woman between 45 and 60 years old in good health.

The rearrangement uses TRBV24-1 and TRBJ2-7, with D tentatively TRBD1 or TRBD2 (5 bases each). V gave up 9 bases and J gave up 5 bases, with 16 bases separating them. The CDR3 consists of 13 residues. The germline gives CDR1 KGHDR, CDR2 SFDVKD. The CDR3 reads CATFGTLRDEQYF. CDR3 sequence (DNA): TGTGCCACCTTTGGGACGCTTAGGGACGAGCAGTACTTC.

CDR3 residues: CASSHGELAGEEQYV. The CDR3 nucleotides are TGTGCCAGCAGCCACGGCGAACTAGCGGGCGAAGAGCAGTACGTC. The rearrangement joins TRBV5-7 to TRBJ2-7; the match to TRBD2 covers 9 bases. TRBV5-7 is an ORF, with its function uncertain. With 4 bases clipped from V and 7 bases from J, the junction kept 12 bases outside the gene matches. The CDR3 contains 15 residues.

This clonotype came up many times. CDR3 in DNA: TGCGCCAGCAGCTGGGGAGGTAGCACTGAAGCTTTCTTT. Translation gives CASSWGGSTEAFF. The chain couples TRBV5-1 to TRBJ1-1, with D unresolved. CDR1 is SGHRS, CDR2 YFSETQ, per germline. V was clipped by 3 bases and J by 4 bases, with 10 bases between them. This CDR3 spans 13 amino acids.

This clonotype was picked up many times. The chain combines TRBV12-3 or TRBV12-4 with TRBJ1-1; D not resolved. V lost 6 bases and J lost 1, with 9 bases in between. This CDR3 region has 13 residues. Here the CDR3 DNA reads TGTGCCAGCAGCGCTGCCGAGAACACTGAAGCTTTCTTT. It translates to CASSAAENTEAFF.

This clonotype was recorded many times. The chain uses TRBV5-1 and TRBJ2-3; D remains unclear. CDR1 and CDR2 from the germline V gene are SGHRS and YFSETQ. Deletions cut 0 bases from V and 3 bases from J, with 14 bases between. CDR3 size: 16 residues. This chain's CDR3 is CASSLAGQSKTDTQYF. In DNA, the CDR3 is TGCGCCAGCAGCTTGGCCGGGCAGAGCAAGACAGATACGCAGTATTTT.

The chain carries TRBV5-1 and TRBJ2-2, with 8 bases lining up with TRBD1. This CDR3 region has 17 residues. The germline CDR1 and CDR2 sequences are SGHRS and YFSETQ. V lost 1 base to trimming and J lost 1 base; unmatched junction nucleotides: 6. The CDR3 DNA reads TGCGCCAGCAGCTTGTCTATAGGGACAGGGAACACCGGGGAGCTGTTTTTT. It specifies CASSLSIGTGNTGELFF.

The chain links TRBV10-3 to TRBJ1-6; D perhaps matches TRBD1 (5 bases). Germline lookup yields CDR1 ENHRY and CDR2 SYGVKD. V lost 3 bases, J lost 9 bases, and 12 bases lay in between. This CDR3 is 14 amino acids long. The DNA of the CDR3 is TGTGCCATCAGTGATGGGCAGGGAGCTTCACCCCTCCACTTT. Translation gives CAISDGQGASPLHF.

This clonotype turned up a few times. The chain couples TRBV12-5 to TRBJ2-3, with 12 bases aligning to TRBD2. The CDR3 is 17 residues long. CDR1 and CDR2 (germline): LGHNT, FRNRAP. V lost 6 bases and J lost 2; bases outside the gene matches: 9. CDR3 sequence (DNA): TGTGCTAGTGGCAAATCGGGACTAGCGGGTAACACAGATACGCAGTATTTT. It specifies CASGKSGLAGNTDTQYF.

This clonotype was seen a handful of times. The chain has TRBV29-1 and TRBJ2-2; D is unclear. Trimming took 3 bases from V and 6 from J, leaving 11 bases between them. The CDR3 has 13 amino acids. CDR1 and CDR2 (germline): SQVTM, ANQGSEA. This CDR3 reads CSVEGPGAGELFF. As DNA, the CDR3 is TGCAGCGTTGAGGGCCCAGGAGCCGGGGAGCTGTTTTTT.

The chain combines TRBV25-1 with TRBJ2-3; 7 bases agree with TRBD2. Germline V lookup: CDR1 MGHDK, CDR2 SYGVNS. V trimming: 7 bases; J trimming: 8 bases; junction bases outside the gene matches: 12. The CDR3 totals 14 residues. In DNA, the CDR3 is TGTGCCAGCACCCCCTTGGCTAGCGGAGTTACGCAGTATTTT. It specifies CASTPLASGVTQYF.

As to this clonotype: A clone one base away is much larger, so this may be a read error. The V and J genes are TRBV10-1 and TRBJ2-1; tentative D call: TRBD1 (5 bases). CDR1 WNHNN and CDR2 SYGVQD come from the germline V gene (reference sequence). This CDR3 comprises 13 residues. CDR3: CASSVGAYNKQFF. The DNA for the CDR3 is TGCGCCAGCAGTGTAGGGGCGTACAATAAGCAGTTCTTC.

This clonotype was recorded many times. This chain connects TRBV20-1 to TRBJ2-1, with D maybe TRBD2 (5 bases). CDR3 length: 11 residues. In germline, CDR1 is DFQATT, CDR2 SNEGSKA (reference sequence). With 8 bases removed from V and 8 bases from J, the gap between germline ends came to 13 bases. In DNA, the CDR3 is TGCAGTACGACCGGAGCGGATGAGCAGTTCTTC. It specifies CSTTGADEQFF.

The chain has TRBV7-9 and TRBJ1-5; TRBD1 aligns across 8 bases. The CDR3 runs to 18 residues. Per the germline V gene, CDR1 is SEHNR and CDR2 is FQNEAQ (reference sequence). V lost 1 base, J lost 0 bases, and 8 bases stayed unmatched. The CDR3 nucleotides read TGTGCCAGCAGCTTAGACAGGGGGTTCCCCTATAGCAATCAGCCCCAGCATTTT. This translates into CASSLDRGFPYSNQPQHF.

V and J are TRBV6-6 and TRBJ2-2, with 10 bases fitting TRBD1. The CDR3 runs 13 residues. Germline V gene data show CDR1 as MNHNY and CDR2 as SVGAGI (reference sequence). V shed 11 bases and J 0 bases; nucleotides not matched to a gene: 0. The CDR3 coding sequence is TGTGCCGGGACAGGGGCGAACACCGGGGAGCTGTTTTTT. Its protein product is CAGTGANTGELFF.

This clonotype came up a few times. The CDR3: CASSLEPLAGGYNEQFF. The CDR3 DNA is TGCGCCAGCAGCTTGGAACCACTAGCGGGAGGGTACAATGAGCAGTTCTTC. This chain uses TRBV5-1 with TRBJ2-1, with 13 nucleotides matching TRBD2. V dropped 0 bases and J dropped 4; count of bases not matched to a gene: 4. The CDR3 runs to 17 residues. The germline V gene has CDR1 SGHRS and CDR2 YFSETQ.

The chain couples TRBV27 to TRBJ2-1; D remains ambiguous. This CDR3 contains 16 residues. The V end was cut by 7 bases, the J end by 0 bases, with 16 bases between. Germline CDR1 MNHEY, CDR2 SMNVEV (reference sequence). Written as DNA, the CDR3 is TGTGCCAGCACCCCCTATAGGGATAGCTCCTACAATGAGCAGTTCTTC. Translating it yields CASTPYRDSSYNEQFF.

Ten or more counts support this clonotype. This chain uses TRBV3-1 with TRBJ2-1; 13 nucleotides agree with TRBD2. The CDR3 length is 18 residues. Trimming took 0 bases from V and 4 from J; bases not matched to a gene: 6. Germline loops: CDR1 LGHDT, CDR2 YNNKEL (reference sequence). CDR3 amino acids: CASSQDGTSGREYNEQFF. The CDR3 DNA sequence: TGTGCCAGCAGCCAAGATGGCACTAGCGGGAGGGAGTACAATGAGCAGTTCTTC.

CDR3 DNA: TGTGCTAGTGGCTTTGCAGCGGGAGGGCTGAATGAGCAGTTCTTC. Translated: CASGFAAGGLNEQFF. The gene calls are TRBV12-5 and TRBJ2-1; TRBD2 agrees at 10 bases. Germline CDR1 LGHNT, CDR2 FRNRAP. The V segment lost 6 bases and the J segment 7 bases; nucleotides outside the gene matches: 9. CDR3 size: 15 residues.

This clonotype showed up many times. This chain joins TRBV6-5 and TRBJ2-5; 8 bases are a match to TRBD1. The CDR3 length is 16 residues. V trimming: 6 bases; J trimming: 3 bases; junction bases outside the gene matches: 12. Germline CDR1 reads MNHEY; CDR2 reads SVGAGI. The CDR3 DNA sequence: TGTGCCAGCAGCCACCCGACAGGGGCATATGAAGAGACCCAGTACTTC. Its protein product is CASSHPTGAYEETQYF.

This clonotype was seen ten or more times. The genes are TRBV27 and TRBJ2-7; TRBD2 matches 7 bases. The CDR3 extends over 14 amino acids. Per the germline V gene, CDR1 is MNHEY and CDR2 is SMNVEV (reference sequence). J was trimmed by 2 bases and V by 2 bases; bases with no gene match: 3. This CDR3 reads CASSLASGAYEQYV. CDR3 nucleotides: TGTGCCAGCAGTTTAGCTAGCGGCGCCTACGAGCAGTACGTC.

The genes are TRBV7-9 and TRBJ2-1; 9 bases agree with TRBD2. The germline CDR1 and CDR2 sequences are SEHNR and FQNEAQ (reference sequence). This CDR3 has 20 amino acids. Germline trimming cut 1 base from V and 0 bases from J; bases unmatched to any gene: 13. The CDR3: CASSLVGLAGPPSSYNEQFF. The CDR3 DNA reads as TGTGCCAGCAGCTTAGTCGGGCTAGCGGGGCCCCCGAGCTCCTACAATGAGCAGTTCTTC.

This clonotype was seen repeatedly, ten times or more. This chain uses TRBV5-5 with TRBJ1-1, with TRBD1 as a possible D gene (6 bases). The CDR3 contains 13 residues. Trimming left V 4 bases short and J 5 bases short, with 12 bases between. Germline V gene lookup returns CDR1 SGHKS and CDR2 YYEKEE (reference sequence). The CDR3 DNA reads TGTGCCAGCAGCCGATGGACAGCGACTGAAGCTTTCTTT. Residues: CASSRWTATEAFF.